The 8 T cell receptor beta chains below come from one sample, sequenced in a study of T-cell reconstitution after alpha-beta-depleted transplantation in children. Preparation of the TCRbeta library was carried out with unique molecular identifiers. TCRdb ran MiXCR on the PCR reads and lists one entry per CDR3 protein. The sample has 450,000 to 500,000 distinct CDR3 sequences, around 13% seen once. This material consisted of PBMCs from the stem cell graft donor, taken from the stem cell graft. These receptors were obtained from a human donor who donated a stem cell graft to a child with combined immunodeficiency.

Only a few counts were recorded for this clonotype. The CDR3 DNA follows: TGTGCCAGCAGCTTAGAGGTCGGGGAGCTGTTTTTT. This translates into CASSLEVGELFF. The chain is built from TRBV7-3 and TRBJ2-2; D unresolved. V dropped 2 bases and J dropped 7 bases, with 5 bases sitting between them. Germline V gene data show CDR1 as SGHTA and CDR2 as FQGTGA. The CDR3 runs 12 residues.

This chain links TRBV4-2 with TRBJ2-7; TRBD1 might be the D (5 bases). The germline V gene has CDR1 LGHNA and CDR2 YNFKEQ. The CDR3 has 14 amino acids. V lost 2 bases and J lost 0, with 8 bases in between. The CDR3 DNA reads as TGTGCCAGCAGCCAACAGGGCTCCTCCTACGAGCAGTACTTC. Translation gives CASSQQGSSYEQYF.

In this sample, this clonotype turned up a few times. The chain recombines TRBV9 with TRBJ2-5; TRBD1 agrees at 10 bases. The J segment lost 2 bases and the V segment lost 3 bases, leaving 4 bases of the junction unmatched. CDR1 and CDR2 from the germline V gene are SGDLS and YYNGEE. CDR3 length equals 15 residues. The DNA for the CDR3 is TGTGCCAGCAGCGCCCGGGGACAGGGGCAAGAGACCCAGTACTTC. Encoded protein: CASSARGQGQETQYF. Combining the CDR3 with reference TRBV9 and TRBJ2-5 gives the whole variable domain DSGVTQTPKHLITATGQRVTLRCSPRSGDLSVYWYQQSLDQGLQFLIQYYNGEERAKGNILERFSAQQFPDLHSELNLSSLELGDSALYFCASSARGQGQETQYFGPGTRLLVL.

V is TRBV7-2 and J is TRBJ1-5, with TRBD1 matching 7 bases. CDR1 SGHTA and CDR2 FQGNSA come from the germline V gene. J gave up 8 bases and V 2 bases, and 6 bases lay outside the gene matches. This CDR3 is built from 14 residues. This CDR3 reads CASSLRGLQEPQHF. CDR3 bases: TGTGCCAGCAGCTTAAGGGGGCTGCAAGAGCCCCAGCATTTT.

The chain couples TRBV5-1 to TRBJ1-3, with unresolved D. Per germline, CDR1 SGHRS and CDR2 YFSETQ. V was cut by 7 bases and J by 2 bases, with 16 bases left in between. The CDR3 is 15 amino acids. As DNA, the CDR3 is TGCGCCAGCCGCAATGAGCCAACGACTGGAAACACCATATATTTT. It yields the protein CASRNEPTTGNTIYF.

This clonotype occurred a few times. V usage is TRBV20-1 and J usage is TRBJ2-3; 8 bases agree with TRBD2. The germline V gene encodes CDR1 DFQATT and CDR2 SNEGSKA (reference sequence). V gave up 6 bases and J gave up 4 bases; unmatched junction bases: 3. This CDR3 spans 12 amino acids. The CDR3 here is CSAAGGPDTQYF. The CDR3 DNA sequence: TGCAGTGCCGCGGGAGGCCCAGATACGCAGTATTTT.

V usage is TRBV12-3 or TRBV12-4 and J usage is TRBJ2-6; TRBD1 might be the D (5 bases). Trimming removed 3 bases at V and 5 bases at J, with 11 bases between. This CDR3 has 15 residues. The CDR3 reads CASSFGQGWANVLTF. CDR3 in DNA: TGTGCCAGCAGTTTCGGTCAGGGATGGGCCAACGTCCTGACTTTC.

This clonotype was observed at least ten times. The chain links TRBV12-3 or TRBV12-4 to TRBJ1-4; the D is unclear. CDR3 length: 15 amino acids. Trimming took 1 base from V and 5 from J, leaving 11 bases between them. CDR3 nucleotides: TGTGCCAGCAGTTTAGTGGCGGGCGGGAATGAAAAACTGTTTTTT. Protein sequence: CASSLVAGGNEKLFF.